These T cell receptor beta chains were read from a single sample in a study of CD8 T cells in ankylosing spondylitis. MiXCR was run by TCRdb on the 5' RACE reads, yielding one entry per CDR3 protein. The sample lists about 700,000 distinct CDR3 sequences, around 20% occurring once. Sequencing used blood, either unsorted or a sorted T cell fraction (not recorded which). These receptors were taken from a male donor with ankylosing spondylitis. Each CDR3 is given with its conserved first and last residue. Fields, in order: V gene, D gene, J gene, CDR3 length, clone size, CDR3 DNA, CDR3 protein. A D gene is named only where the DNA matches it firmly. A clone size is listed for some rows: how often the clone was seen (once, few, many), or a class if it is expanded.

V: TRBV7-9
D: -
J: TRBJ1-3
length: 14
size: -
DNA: TGTGCCAGCAGCTTAGTGTTCTCTGGAAACACCATATATTTT
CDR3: CASSLVFSGNTIYF

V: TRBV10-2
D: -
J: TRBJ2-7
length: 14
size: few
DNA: TGCGCCAGCAGTGGGGGCGGATACTCCTACGAGCAGTACTTC
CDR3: CASSGGGYSYEQYF

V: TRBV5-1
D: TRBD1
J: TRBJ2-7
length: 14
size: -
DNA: TGCGCCAGCAGCAGGGGGCCGACAGGGGACGAGCAGTACTTC
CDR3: CASSRGPTGDEQYF

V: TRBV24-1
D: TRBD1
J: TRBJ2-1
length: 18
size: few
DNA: TGTGCCACCAGTGATGTCCTCGGGACAGGGGAAACCTACAATGAGCAGTTCTTC
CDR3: CATSDVLGTGETYNEQFF

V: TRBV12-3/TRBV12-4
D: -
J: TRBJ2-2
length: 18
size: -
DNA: TGTGCCAGCAGTCCTCAAAGGGCCGATGGCCTCTATCCCGGGGAGCTGTTTTTT
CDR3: CASSPQRADGLYPGELFF

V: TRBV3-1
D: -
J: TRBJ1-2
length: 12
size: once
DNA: TGTGCCAGCAGCCACCCAGGTTATGGCTACACCTTC
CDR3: CASSHPGYGYTF

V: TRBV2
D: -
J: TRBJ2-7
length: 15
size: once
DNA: TGTGCCAGCAGACTATCCCAGGGGCTCTCCTACGAGCAGTACTTC
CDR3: CASRLSQGLSYEQYF

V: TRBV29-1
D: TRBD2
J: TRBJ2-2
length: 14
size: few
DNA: TGCAGCGTTGAATTCGGGAGGGCCACCGGGGAGCTGTTTTTT
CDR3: CSVEFGRATGELFF

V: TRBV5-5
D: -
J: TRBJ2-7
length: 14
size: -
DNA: TGTGCCAGCAGCTTGGCACCGAACCCTTACGAGCAGTACTTC
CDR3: CASSLAPNPYEQYF

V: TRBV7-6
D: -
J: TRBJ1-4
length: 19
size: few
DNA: TGTGCCAGCAGCCATCCCCGGGGGCAGGGCCTAGCAACTAATGAAAAACTGTTTTTT
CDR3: CASSHPRGQGLATNEKLFF

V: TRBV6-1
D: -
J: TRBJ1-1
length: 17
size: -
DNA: TGTGCCAGCAGTGAACAACCCAGGGAAGGGCCGTACACTGAAGCTTTCTTT
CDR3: CASSEQPREGPYTEAFF

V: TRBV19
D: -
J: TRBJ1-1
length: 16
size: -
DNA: TGTGCCAGTAGTATAGCTTCGGGACACCTCCTTAGTGAAGCTTTCTTT
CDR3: CASSIASGHLLSEAFF

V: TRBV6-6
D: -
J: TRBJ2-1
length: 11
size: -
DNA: TGTGCCAGCATCTCTGCGGGGGAGCAGTTCTTC
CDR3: CASISAGEQFF

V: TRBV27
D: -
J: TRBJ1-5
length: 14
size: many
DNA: TGTGCCAGCAGCCCCGGGGTGAGCAATCAGCCCCAGCATTTT
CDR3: CASSPGVSNQPQHF

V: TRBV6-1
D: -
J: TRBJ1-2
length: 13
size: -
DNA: TGTGCCAGCAGAGCAGGGGCGCGCTATGGCTACACCTTC
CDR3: CASRAGARYGYTF

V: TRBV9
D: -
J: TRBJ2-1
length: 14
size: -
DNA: TGTGCCAGCAGCCCTAAAACAGGGATCGGTGAGCAGTTCTTC
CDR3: CASSPKTGIGEQFF

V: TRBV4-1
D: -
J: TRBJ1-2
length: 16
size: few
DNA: TGCGCCAGCAGCCAAGATATTAACAGGTGGGACTATGGCTACACCTTC
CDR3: CASSQDINRWDYGYTF

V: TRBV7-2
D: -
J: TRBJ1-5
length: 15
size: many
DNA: TGTGCCAGCAGCAAAGGCAGTGCTGGCAATCAGCCCCAGCATTTT
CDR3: CASSKGSAGNQPQHF